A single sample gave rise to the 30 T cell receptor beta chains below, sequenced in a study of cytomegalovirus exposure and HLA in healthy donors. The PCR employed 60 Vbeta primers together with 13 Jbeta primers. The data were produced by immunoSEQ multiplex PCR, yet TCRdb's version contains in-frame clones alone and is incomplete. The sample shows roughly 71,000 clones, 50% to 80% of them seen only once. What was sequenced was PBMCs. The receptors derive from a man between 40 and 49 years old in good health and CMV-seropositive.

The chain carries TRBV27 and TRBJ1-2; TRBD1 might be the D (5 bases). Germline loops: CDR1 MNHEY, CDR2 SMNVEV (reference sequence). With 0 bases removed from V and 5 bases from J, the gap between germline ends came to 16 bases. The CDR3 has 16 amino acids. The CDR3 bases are TGTGCCAGCAGTTTATCGACAGTCAAGGATCCTTATGGCTACACCTTC. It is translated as CASSLSTVKDPYGYTF.

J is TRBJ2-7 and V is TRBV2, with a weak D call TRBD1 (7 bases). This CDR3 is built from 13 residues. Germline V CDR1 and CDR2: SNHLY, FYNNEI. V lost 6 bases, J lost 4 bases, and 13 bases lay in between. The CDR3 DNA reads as TGTGCCAGCAGGGAGGGGGCAGGTTACGAGCAGTACTTC. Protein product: CASREGAGYEQYF.

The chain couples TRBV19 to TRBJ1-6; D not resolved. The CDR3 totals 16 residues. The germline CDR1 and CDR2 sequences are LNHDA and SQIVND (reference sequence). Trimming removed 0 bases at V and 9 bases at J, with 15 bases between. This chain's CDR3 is CASSIESGPGGSPLHF. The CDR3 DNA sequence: TGTGCCAGTAGTATAGAGTCAGGCCCCGGTGGTTCACCCCTCCACTTT.

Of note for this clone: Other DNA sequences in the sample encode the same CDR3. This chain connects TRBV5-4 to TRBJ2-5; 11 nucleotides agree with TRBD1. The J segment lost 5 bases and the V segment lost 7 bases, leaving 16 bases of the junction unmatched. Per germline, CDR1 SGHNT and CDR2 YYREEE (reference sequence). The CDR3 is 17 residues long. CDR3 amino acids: CASANLEWTGGTETQYF. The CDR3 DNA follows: TGTGCCAGCGCCAATTTAGAATGGACAGGGGGCACGGAGACCCAGTACTTC. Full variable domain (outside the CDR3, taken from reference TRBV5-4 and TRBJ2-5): ETGVTQSPTHLIKTRGQQVTLRCSSQSGHNTVSWYQQALGQGPQFIFQYYREEENGRGNFPPRFSGLQFPNYSSELNVNALELDDSALYLCASANLEWTGGTETQYFGPGTRLLVL.

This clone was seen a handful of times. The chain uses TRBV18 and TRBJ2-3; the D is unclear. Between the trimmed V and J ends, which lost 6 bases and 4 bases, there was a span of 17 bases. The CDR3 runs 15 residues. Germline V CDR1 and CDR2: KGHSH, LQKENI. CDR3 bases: TGTGCCAGCTCCCTAAAGGTCAGAGGAGCAGATACGCAGTATTTT. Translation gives CASSLKVRGADTQYF. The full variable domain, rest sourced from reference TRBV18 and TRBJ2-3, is NAGVMQNPRHLVRRRGQEARLRCSPMKGHSHVYWYRQLPEEGLKFMVYLQKENIIDESGMPKERFSAEFPKEGPSILRIQQVVRGDSAAYFCASSLKVRGADTQYFGPGTRLTVL.

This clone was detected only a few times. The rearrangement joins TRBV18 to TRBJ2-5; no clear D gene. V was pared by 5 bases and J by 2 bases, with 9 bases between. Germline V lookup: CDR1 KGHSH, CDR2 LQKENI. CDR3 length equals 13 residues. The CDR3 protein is CASSTNKQETQYF. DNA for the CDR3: TGTGCCAGCTCAACCAACAAACAAGAGACCCAGTACTTC.

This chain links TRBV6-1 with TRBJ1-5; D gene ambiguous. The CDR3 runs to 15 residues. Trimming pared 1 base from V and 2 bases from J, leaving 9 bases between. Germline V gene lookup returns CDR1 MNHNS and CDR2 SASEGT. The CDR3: CASSEGVGGNQPQHF. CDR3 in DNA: TGTGCCAGCAGTGAAGGTGTCGGGGGCAATCAGCCCCAGCATTTT.

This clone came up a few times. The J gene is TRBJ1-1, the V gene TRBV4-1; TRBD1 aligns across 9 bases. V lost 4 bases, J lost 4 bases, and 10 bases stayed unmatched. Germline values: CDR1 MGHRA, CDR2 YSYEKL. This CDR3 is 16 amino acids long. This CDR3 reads CASSPRDRAGVTEAFF. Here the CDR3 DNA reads TGCGCCAGCAGCCCCCGGGACAGGGCGGGGGTCACTGAAGCTTTCTTT.

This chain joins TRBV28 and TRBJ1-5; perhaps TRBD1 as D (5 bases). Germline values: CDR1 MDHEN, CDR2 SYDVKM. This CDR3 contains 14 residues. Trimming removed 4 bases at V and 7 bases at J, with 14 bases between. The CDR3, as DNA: TGTGCCAGCAGTTGGGGCAGTGGAAGCCAGCCCCAGCATTTT. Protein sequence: CASSWGSGSQPQHF.

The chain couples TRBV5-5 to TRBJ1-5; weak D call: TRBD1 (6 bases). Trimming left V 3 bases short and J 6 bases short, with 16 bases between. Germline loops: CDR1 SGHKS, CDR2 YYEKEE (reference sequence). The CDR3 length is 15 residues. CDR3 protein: CASSSSDSYGQPQHF. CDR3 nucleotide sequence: TGTGCCAGCAGCTCCTCGGACAGTTACGGTCAGCCCCAGCATTTT.

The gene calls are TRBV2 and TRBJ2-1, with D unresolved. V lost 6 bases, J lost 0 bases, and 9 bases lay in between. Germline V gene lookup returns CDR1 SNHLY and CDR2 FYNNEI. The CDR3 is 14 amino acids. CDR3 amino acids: CASRVMSSYNEQFF. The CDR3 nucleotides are TGTGCCAGCAGGGTTATGAGCTCCTACAATGAGCAGTTCTTC.

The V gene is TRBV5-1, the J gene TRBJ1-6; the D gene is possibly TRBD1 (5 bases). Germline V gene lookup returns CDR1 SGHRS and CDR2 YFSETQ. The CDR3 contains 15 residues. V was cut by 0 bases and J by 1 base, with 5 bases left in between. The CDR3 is CASSLAGSYNSPLHF. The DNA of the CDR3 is TGCGCCAGCAGCTTGGCAGGGTCCTATAATTCACCCCTCCACTTT.

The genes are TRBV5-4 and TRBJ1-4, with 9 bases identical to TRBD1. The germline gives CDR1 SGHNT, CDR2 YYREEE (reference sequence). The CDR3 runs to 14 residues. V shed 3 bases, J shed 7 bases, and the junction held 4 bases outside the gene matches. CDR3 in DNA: TGTGCCAGCAGCTGGGACAGGGATGTTGAAAAACTGTTTTTT. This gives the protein CASSWDRDVEKLFF.

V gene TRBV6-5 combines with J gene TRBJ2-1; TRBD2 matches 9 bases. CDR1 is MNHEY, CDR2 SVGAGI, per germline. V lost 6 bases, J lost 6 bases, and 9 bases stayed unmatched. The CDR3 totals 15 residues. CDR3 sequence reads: CASSPTGTSRNEQFF. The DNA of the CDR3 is TGTGCCAGCAGCCCGACCGGGACTAGCCGCAATGAGCAGTTCTTC.

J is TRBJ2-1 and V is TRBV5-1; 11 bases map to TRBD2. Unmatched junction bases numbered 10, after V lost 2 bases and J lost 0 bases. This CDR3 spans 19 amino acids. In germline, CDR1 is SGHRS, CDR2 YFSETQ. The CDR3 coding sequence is TGCGCCAGCAGCTTCATGGCTAGCGGGGGGACGAGCTCCTACAATGAGCAGTTCTTC. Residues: CASSFMASGGTSSYNEQFF. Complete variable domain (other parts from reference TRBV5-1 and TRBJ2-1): KAGVTQTPRYLIKTRGQQVTLSCSPISGHRSVSWYQQTPGQGLQFLFEYFSETQRNKGNFPGRFSGRQFSNSRSEMNVSTLELGDSALYLCASSFMASGGTSSYNEQFFGPGTRLTVL.

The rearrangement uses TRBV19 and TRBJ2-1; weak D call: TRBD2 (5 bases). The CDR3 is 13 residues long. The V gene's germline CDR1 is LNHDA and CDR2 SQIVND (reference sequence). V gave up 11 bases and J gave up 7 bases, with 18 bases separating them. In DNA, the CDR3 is TGTGCCGCCCAGCCGGAGGATGGGAATGAGCAGTTCTTC. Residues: CAAQPEDGNEQFF.

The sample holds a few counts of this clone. As DNA, the CDR3 is TGTGCCAGCAGCCCCGACCTCACACTAGCCCGGGAGACCCAGTACTTC. Encoded protein: CASSPDLTLARETQYF. The rearrangement joins TRBV7-3 to TRBJ2-5; D may be TRBD2 (6 bases). V lost 5 bases and J 5 bases, leaving 21 bases between the germline ends. The length of the CDR3 is 16 residues. Looked up from germline, CDR1 is SGHTA and CDR2 is FQGTGA.

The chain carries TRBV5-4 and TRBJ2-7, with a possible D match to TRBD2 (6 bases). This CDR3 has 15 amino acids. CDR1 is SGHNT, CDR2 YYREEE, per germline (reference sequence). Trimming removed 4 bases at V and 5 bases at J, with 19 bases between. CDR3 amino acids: CASSPAGTPGDEQYF. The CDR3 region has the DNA TGTGCCAGCAGCCCCGCCGGGACTCCCGGCGACGAGCAGTACTTC.

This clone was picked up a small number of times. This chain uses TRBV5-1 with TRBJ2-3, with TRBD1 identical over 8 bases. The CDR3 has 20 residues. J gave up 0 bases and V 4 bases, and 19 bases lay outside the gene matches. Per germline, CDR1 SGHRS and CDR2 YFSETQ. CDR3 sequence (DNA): TGCGCCAGCAGCCCTTTCGACGGGACAGGTACGGACGCTAGCACAGATACGCAGTATTTT. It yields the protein CASSPFDGTGTDASTDTQYF.

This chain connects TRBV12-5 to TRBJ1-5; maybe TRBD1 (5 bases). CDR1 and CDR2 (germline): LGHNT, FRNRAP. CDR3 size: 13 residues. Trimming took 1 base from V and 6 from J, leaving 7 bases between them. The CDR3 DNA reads TGTGCTAGTGGTTTGGAGCAGGGTCAGCCCCAGCATTTT. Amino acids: CASGLEQGQPQHF.

CDR3 nucleotide sequence: TGTGCCAGCAGAAGAACGGGGGGCGACTATGGCTACACCTTC. This gives the protein CASRRTGGDYGYTF. This chain connects TRBV5-6 to TRBJ1-2, with a possible D match to TRBD1 (6 bases). Trimming cost V 5 bases and J 3 bases, with 14 bases left between them. Germline CDR1 is SGHDT and CDR2 is YYEEEE. CDR3 length: 14 residues.

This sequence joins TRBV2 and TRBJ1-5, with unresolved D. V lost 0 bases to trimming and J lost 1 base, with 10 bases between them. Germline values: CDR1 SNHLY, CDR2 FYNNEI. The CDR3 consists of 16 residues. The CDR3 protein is CASSEARGGSNQPQHF. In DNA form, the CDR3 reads TGTGCCAGCAGTGAAGCAAGAGGCGGCAGCAATCAGCCCCAGCATTTT.

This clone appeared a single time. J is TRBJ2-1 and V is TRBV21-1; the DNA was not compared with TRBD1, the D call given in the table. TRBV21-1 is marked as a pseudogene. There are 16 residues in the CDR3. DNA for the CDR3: TGTGCCAGCAGCACCCCCGGGACAGCCTCCTACAATGAGCAGTTCTTC. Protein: CASSTPGTASYNEQFF.

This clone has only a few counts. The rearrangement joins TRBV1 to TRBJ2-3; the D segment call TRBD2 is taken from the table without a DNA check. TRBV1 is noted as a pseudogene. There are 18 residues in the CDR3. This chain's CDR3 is CTSSQPPGSGGTSDTQYF. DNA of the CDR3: TGCACCAGCAGCCAACCCCCTGGTAGCGGGGGGACCTCAGATACGCAGTATTTT.

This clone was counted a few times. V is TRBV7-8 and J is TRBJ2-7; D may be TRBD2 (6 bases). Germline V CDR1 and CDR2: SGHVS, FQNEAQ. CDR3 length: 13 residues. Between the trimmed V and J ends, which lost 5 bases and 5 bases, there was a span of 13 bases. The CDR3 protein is CASSLSGGHEQYF. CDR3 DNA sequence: TGTGCCAGCAGCCTATCCGGGGGACACGAGCAGTACTTC.

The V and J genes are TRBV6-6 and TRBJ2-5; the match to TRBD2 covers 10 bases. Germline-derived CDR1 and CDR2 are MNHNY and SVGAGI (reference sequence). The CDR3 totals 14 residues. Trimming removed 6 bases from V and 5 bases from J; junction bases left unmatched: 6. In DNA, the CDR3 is TGTGCCAGCAGATTAGCGGGGGGAGGGGAGACCCAGTACTTC. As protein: CASRLAGGGETQYF.

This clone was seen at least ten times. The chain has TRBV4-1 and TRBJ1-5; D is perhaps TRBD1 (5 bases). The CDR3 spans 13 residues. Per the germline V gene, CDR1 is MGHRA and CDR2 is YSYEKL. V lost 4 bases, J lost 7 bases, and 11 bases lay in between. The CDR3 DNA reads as TGCGCCAGCAGCCTCGGGACTAGACAGCCCCAGCATTTT. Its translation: CASSLGTRQPQHF.

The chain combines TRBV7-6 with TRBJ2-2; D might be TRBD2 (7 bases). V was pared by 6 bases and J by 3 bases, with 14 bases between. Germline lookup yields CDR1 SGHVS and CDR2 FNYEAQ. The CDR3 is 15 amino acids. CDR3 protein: CASRRGGLDTGELFF. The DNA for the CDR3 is TGTGCCAGCAGACGCGGGGGCCTGGACACCGGGGAGCTGTTTTTT.

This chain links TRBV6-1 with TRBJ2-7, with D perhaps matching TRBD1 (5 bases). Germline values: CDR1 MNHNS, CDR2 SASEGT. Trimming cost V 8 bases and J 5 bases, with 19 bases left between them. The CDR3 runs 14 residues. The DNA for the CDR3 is TGTGCCAGCCATTCCTTTGACAGACCCAACGAGCAGTACTTC. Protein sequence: CASHSFDRPNEQYF.

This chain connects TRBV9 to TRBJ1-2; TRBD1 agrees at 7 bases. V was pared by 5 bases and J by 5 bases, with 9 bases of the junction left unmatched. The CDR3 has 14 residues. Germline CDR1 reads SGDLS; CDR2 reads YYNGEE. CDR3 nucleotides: TGTGCCAGCAGAGCCAACAGGGGTCTGTATGGCTACACCTTC. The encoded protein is CASRANRGLYGYTF.